The 14 T cell receptor beta chains reported below all come from one sample, sequenced in a study of Ad26.COV2.S vaccination and SARS-CoV-2 variants. Treatment indicated: around 19 received Ad26.COV2.S at low or high dose, single or two shots; several received placebo; per-sample allocation not given. Day 63 following the first vaccine or placebo injection was when the samples were taken. TCRdb's copy holds only in-frame clones and misses some; the assay was immunoSEQ multiplex PCR. The table shows fewer than 500,000 clones, with 90% occurring only once. The sequencing used peripheral blood, collected in a trial of Ad26.COV2.S vaccine versus placebo. Receptor source: a person aged 18-65 years who received the Ad26.COV2.S COVID-19 vaccine or a placebo.

V gene TRBV6-5 combines with J gene TRBJ1-2; tentatively, D is TRBD1 (6 bases). CDR1 and CDR2 (germline): MNHEY, SVGAGI. V gave up 4 bases and J gave up 0 bases, with 15 bases separating them. This CDR3 contains 16 residues. CDR3 sequence (DNA): TGTGCCAGCAGTTCCCACAACAGGGAAGCTAACTATGGCTACACCTTC. Protein: CASSSHNREANYGYTF.

The chain carries TRBV5-4 and TRBJ2-6, with 7 bases fitting TRBD1. Per the germline V gene, CDR1 is SGHNT and CDR2 is YYREEE (reference sequence). After removal of 0 bases from V and 4 bases from J, the junction contained 4 bases not matched to a gene. The CDR3 totals 16 residues. CDR3: CASSLGQGYGANVLTF. CDR3 sequence (DNA): TGTGCCAGCAGCTTGGGACAGGGATACGGGGCCAACGTCCTGACTTTC. The variable domain in full, with the rest retrieved from reference TRBV5-4 and TRBJ2-6, is ETGVTQSPTHLIKTRGQQVTLRCSSQSGHNTVSWYQQALGQGPQFIFQYYREEENGRGNFPPRFSGLQFPNYSSELNVNALELDDSALYLCASSLGQGYGANVLTFGAGSRLTVL.

The chain couples TRBV27 to TRBJ1-2; D not resolved. This CDR3 is 13 amino acids long. V shed 3 bases and J shed 2 bases, with 7 bases lying between them. Looked up from germline, CDR1 is MNHEY and CDR2 is SMNVEV (reference sequence). This CDR3 is CASSFGRNYGYTF. The CDR3 coding sequence is TGTGCCAGCAGTTTTGGACGGAACTATGGCTACACCTTC.

The chain couples TRBV24-1 to TRBJ2-1; D is undetermined. Germline CDR1 and CDR2: KGHDR and SFDVKD. The CDR3 sequence is 15 residues long. V dropped 7 bases and J dropped 2 bases, with 14 bases sitting between them. The CDR3 region is CATSIGPSPYNEQFF. DNA of the CDR3: TGTGCCACCAGCATAGGGCCTTCCCCCTACAATGAGCAGTTCTTC.

The chain carries TRBV6-5 and TRBJ1-2, with a possible D match to TRBD1 (5 bases). The V gene lost 6 bases and the J gene lost 1 base, with 15 bases spanning the gap. Germline V CDR1 and CDR2: MNHEY, SVGAGI. The CDR3 is 15 amino acids. In DNA, the CDR3 is TGTGCCAGCAGAACGGGCCAGGGCGGTAACTATGGCTACACCTTC. The encoded protein is CASRTGQGGNYGYTF.

J is TRBJ1-1 and V is TRBV28; TRBD1 matches at 7 bases. Germline CDR1 reads MDHEN; CDR2 reads SYDVKM. This CDR3 region has 16 residues. Trimming cost V 1 base and J 0 bases; bases outside gene matches: 5. The CDR3, as DNA: TGTGCCAGCAGTTTATTTACAGGGGCATTGAACACTGAAGCTTTCTTT. Protein product: CASSLFTGALNTEAFF.

The rearrangement links TRBV5-4 to TRBJ2-7, with D perhaps matching TRBD2 (6 bases). The CDR3 runs to 14 residues. Trimming cost V 1 base and J 2 bases, with 10 bases left between them. The germline V gene encodes CDR1 SGHNT and CDR2 YYREEE (reference sequence). CDR3 residues: CASSLRAGTYEQYF. CDR3 DNA: TGTGCCAGCAGCTTGAGGGCGGGGACCTACGAGCAGTACTTC.

The chain joins TRBV19 to TRBJ2-7; 7 bases map to TRBD1. The length of the CDR3 is 13 residues. The junction had 9 bases not matched to a gene; V was cut back by 10 bases and J by 3 bases. Per the germline V gene, CDR1 is LNHDA and CDR2 is SQIVND (reference sequence). The CDR3 reads CATTRGSFYEQYF. DNA of the CDR3: TGTGCCACAACCAGGGGGTCATTCTACGAGCAGTACTTC.

This rearrangement joins TRBV9 to TRBJ2-2; 7 bases line up with TRBD1. The CDR3 contains 16 residues. Per the germline V gene, CDR1 is SGDLS and CDR2 is YYNGEE. Losses at the gene ends were 4 bases for V and 0 bases for J; bases not matched to a gene: 6. This CDR3 reads CASSPWTGANTGELFF. The CDR3 DNA follows: TGTGCCAGCAGCCCCTGGACAGGAGCGAACACCGGGGAGCTGTTTTTT. Filled out from reference TRBV9 and TRBJ2-2, the complete variable domain reads DSGVTQTPKHLITATGQRVTLRCSPRSGDLSVYWYQQSLDQGLQFLIQYYNGEERAKGNILERFSAQQFPDLHSELNLSSLELGDSALYFCASSPWTGANTGELFFGEGSRLTVL.

The V call is TRBV7-3, the J call TRBJ1-1; no definite D call. V shed 2 bases and J shed 5 bases, with 9 bases lying between them. Germline V gene sequence: CDR1 SGHTA, CDR2 FQGTGA. The length of the CDR3 is 13 residues. The CDR3 loop reads CASSLGLGTEAFF. CDR3 sequence (DNA): TGTGCCAGCAGCTTAGGCTTAGGGACTGAAGCTTTCTTT.

The chain is built from TRBV6-6 and TRBJ2-2; D might be TRBD1 (6 bases). This CDR3 is built from 16 residues. The germline V gene has CDR1 MNHNY and CDR2 SVGAGI (reference sequence). V dropped 11 bases and J dropped 5 bases, with 24 bases sitting between them. This CDR3 is CAGGGLESGNTGELFF. The CDR3 coding sequence is TGTGCCGGTGGGGGCTTAGAGTCAGGGAATACCGGGGAGCTGTTTTTT.

About this clone itself: This sample includes further DNA sequences coding for the same CDR3. The rearrangement links TRBV28 to TRBJ2-2; D is undetermined. Trimming shortened V by 6 bases and J by 1 base, and 3 bases separated the two germline ends. Per the germline V gene, CDR1 is MDHEN and CDR2 is SYDVKM. The CDR3 covers 12 residues. CDR3 sequence: CASSLNTGELFF. Here the CDR3 DNA reads TGTGCCAGCAGCTTGAACACCGGGGAGCTGTTTTTT. The entire variable domain, with the rest obtained from reference TRBV28 and TRBJ2-2, is as follows: DVKVTQSSRYLVKRTGEKVFLECVQDMDHENMFWYRQDPGLGLRLIYFSYDVKMKEKGDIPEGYSVSREKKERFSLILESASTNQTSMYLCASSLNTGELFFGEGSRLTVL.

The chain joins TRBV4-1 to TRBJ2-1; 11 bases match TRBD2. Germline CDR1 is MGHRA and CDR2 is YSYEKL. The length of the CDR3 is 15 residues. Germline trimming cut 0 bases from V and 9 bases from J; bases unmatched to any gene: 4. The CDR3 reads CASSQELAGASEQFF. In DNA form, the CDR3 reads TGCGCCAGCAGCCAAGAACTAGCGGGAGCTTCTGAGCAGTTCTTC.

V usage is TRBV7-8 and J usage is TRBJ2-7; 9 bases are a match to TRBD2. Germline CDR1 is SGHVS and CDR2 is FQNEAQ. This CDR3 contains 16 residues. Germline trimming cut 1 base from V and 4 bases from J; bases unmatched to any gene: 8. The CDR3 spells CASSLVGSGSVYEQYF. CDR3 nucleotide sequence: TGTGCCAGCAGCTTAGTCGGTAGCGGGAGTGTATACGAGCAGTACTTC.